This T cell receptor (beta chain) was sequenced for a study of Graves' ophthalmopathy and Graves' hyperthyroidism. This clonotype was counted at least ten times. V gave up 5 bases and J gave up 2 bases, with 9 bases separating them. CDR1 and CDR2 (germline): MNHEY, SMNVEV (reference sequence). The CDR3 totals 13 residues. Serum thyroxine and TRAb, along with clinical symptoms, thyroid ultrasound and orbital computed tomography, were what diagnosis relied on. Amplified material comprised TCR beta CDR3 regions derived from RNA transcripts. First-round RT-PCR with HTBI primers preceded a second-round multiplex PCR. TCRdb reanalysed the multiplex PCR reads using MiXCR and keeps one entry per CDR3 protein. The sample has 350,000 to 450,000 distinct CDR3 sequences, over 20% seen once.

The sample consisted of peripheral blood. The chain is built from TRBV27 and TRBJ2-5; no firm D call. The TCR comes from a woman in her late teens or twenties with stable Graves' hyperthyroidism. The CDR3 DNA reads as TGTGCCAGCAGTCACCGGAGTCAAGAGACCCAGTACTTC. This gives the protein CASSHRSQETQYF.